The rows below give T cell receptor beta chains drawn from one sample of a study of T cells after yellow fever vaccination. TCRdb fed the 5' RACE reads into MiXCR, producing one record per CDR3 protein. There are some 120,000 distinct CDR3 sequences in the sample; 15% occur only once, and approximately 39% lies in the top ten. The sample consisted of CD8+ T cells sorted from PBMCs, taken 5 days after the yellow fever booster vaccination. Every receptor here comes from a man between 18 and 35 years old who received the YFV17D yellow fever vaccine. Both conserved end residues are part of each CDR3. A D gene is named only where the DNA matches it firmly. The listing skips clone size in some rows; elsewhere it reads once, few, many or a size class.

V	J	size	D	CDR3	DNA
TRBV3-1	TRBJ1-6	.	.	CASSQASGSPLHF	TGTGCCAGCAGCCAGGCGTCAGGCTCACCCCTCCACTTT
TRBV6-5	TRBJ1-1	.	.	CASSYGSLTEAFF	TGTGCCAGCAGTTACGGGAGTTTGACTGAAGCTTTCTTT
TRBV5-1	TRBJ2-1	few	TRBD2	CASSIAGGINEQFF	TGCGCCAGCAGTATAGCGGGGGGGATCAATGAGCAGTTCTTC
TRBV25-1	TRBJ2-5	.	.	CASIGETQYF	TGTGCCAGCATAGGGGAGACCCAGTACTTC
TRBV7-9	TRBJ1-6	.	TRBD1	CASSPDTGVSSYNSPLHF	TGTGCCAGCAGCCCCGATACAGGGGTGAGCTCCTATAATTCACCCCTCCACTTT
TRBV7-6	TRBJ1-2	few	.	CASSSPRKTDGYTF	TGTGCCAGCAGCTCCCCCCGGAAGACAGATGGCTACACCTTC
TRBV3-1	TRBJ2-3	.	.	CASSQGTGPPNTDTQYF	TGTGCCAGCAGCCAAGGAACGGGCCCTCCAAACACAGATACGCAGTATTTT
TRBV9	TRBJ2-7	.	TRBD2	CASSVGLAGYEQYF	TGTGCCAGCAGCGTAGGACTAGCGGGCTACGAGCAGTACTTC
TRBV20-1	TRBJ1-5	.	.	CSALQGYSNQPQHF	TGCAGTGCGCTGCAGGGCTATAGCAATCAGCCCCAGCATTTT
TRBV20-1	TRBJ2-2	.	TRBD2	CSARDPGGQAGELFF	TGCAGTGCTAGAGACCCGGGGGGGCAGGCCGGGGAGCTGTTTTTT
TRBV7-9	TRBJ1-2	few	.	CASSPPGQPNYGYTF	TGTGCCAGCAGCCCCCCGGGGCAACCCAACTATGGCTACACCTTC
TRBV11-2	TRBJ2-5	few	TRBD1	CASSPGQGLTQYF	TGTGCCAGCAGCCCAGGACAGGGATTGACCCAGTACTTC
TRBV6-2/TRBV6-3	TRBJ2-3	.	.	CASSYYPGISTDTQYF	TGTGCCAGCAGTTACTATCCAGGTATTAGCACAGATACGCAGTATTTT
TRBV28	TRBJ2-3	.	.	CASSFDGEGPDTQYF	TGTGCCAGCAGTTTCGATGGTGAGGGGCCAGATACGCAGTATTTT
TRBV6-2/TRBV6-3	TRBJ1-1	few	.	CASSYGPFPEAFF	TGTGCCAGCAGTTACGGCCCATTCCCTGAAGCTTTCTTT
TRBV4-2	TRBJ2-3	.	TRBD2	CASSQEASGGGNTQYF	TGTGCCAGCAGCCAAGAAGCTAGCGGGGGGGGGAATACGCAGTATTTT
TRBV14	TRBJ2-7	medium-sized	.	CASSQLGYYEQYF	TGTGCCAGCAGCCAACTAGGTTACTACGAGCAGTACTTC
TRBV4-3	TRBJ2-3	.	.	CASSQAYYWGDGTQYF	TGCGCCAGCAGCCAAGCCTATTATTGGGGGGATGGTACGCAGTATTTT
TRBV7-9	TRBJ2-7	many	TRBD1	CASSPRDRAYEQYF	TGTGCCAGCAGCCCACGGGACAGGGCGTACGAGCAGTACTTC
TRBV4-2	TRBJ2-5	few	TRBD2	CASSLERGGPGETQYF	TGTGCCAGCAGCCTTGAGCGGGGGGGGCCGGGGGAGACCCAGTACTTC
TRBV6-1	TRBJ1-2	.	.	CASSEAPRLPSLDGYTF	TGTGCCAGCAGTGAAGCGCCACGATTACCTTCTTTGGATGGCTACACCTTC
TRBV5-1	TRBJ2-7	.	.	CASSAPGRERDEQYF	TGCGCCAGCAGCGCTCCCGGCAGGGAAAGGGACGAGCAGTACTTC
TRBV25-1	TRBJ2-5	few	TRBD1	CASGQGADSLATQYF	TGTGCCAGCGGTCAGGGGGCGGACAGTCTAGCGACCCAGTACTTC
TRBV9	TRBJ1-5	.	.	CASSDPGYSNQPQHF	TGTGCCAGCAGCGATCCAGGGTATAGCAATCAGCCCCAGCATTTT
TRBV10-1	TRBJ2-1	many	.	CASSAGTEYNEQFF	TGCGCCAGCAGCGCCGGGACGGAATACAATGAGCAGTTCTTC
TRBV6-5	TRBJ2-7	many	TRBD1	CASSPGTGSYEQYF	TGTGCCAGCAGTCCCGGGACAGGGTCTTACGAGCAGTACTTC
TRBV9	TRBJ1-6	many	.	CASSVDPINSPLHF	TGTGCCAGCAGCGTAGATCCGATTAATTCCCCCCTCCACTTT
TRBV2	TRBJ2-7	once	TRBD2	CASSILAESPEQYF	TGTGCCAGCAGTATCCTAGCGGAGAGCCCGGAGCAGTACTTC
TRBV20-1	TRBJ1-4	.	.	CSARDRGGKLFF	TGCAGTGCTAGAGATAGGGGAGGAAAACTGTTTTTT
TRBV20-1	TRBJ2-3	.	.	CSARHLTENTQYF	TGCAGTGCTAGACATCTGACTGAGAATACGCAGTATTTT
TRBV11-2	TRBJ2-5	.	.	CASSLEAGSKETQYF	TGTGCCAGCAGCTTAGAGGCAGGGTCGAAAGAGACCCAGTACTTC
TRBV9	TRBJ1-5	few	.	CASSVEAGNQPQHF	TGTGCCAGCAGCGTAGAAGCGGGGAATCAGCCCCAGCATTTT
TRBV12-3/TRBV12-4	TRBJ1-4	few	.	CASSFTNEKLFF	TGTGCCAGCAGTTTCACTAATGAAAAACTGTTTTTT
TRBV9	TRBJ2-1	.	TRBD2	CASSVLAGGPYEQFF	TGTGCCAGCAGCGTGTTAGCGGGGGGGCCCTATGAGCAGTTCTTC
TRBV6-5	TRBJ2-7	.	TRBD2	CASSPEGLAGGNLYEQYF	TGTGCCAGCAGTCCCGAGGGACTAGCGGGGGGTAATCTCTACGAGCAGTACTTC
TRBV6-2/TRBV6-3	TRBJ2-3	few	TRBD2	CASTRTSGATDTQYF	TGTGCCAGCACCCGGACTAGCGGGGCAACAGATACGCAGTATTTT
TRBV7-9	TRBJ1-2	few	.	CASRGTRDPTPYGYTF	TGTGCCAGCAGGGGTACCCGGGACCCTACCCCCTATGGCTACACCTTC
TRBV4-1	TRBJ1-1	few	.	CASSPTYGTDGEAFF	TGCGCCAGCAGCCCAACCTACGGGACCGACGGCGAAGCTTTCTTT
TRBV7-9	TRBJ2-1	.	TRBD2	CASSPRQAGTYNEQFF	TGTGCCAGCAGCCCTCGGCAAGCGGGGACCTACAATGAGCAGTTCTTC
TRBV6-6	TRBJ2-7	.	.	CASSYATEYVSYEQYF	TGTGCCAGCAGTTACGCAACAGAGTACGTTTCCTACGAGCAGTACTTC
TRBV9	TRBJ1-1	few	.	CASSVTGGSEAFF	TGTGCCAGCAGCGTAACGGGGGGCTCTGAAGCTTTCTTT
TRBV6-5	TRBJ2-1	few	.	CASSAPGPRDEQFF	TGTGCCAGCAGTGCCCCGGGACCCCGGGATGAGCAGTTCTTC
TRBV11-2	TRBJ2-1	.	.	CASSSWASSYNEQFF	TGTGCCAGCAGCTCTTGGGCTAGCTCCTACAATGAGCAGTTCTTC
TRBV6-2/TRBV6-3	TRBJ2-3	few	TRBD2	CASSYPLGSGGTVTQYF	TGTGCCAGCAGTTACCCTTTAGGTAGCGGGGGAACAGTTACGCAGTATTTT
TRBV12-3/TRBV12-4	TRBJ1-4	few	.	CASSKDSFNEKLFF	TGTGCCAGCAGCAAGGACAGCTTCAATGAAAAACTGTTTTTT
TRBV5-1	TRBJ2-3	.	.	CASSSRGIDTQYF	TGCGCCAGCAGCTCCCGGGGGATAGATACGCAGTATTTT